Listed below are T cell receptor beta chains from one sample, sequenced in a study of OX40 agonist ivuxolimab in advanced cancers. Profiling relied on immunoSEQ multiplex PCR, and the TCRdb table lists in-frame clones only, not all of them. The table records around 61,000 clones, roughly 85% of them present only once. This sample comprised CD4+ or CD8+ T cells sorted from blood, obtained in a trial of the OX40 agonist ivuxolimab. Receptors originate from an adult with an advanced solid tumor such as melanoma, head and neck, liver or kidney cancer. Both conserved end residues are part of each CDR3. D genes are given only for firm matches. Some rows mark clone size as missing; the rest say once, few, many or name a class of expanded clone.

D	V	J	length	size	CDR3	DNA
.	TRBV19	TRBJ1-2	13	.	CASIRGTGYSYTF	TGTGCCAGTATCCGAGGGACGGGGTATTCCTACACCTTC
.	TRBV9	TRBJ2-3	15	.	CASSVVERPTDTQYF	TGTGCCAGCAGCGTAGTAGAGCGTCCTACAGATACGCAGTATTTT
TRBD1	TRBV13	TRBJ1-1	16	.	CASSYRTGVVITEAFF	TGTGCCAGCAGCTACCGTACAGGGGTAGTAATCACTGAAGCTTTCTTT
.	TRBV7-9	TRBJ1-2	12	few	CASSQTFDGYTF	TGTGCCAGCAGCCAGACCTTTGATGGCTACACCTTC
TRBD1	TRBV4-1	TRBJ2-7	13	.	CASSPGTDYEQYF	TGCGCCAGCAGCCCCGGGACAGATTACGAGCAGTACTTC
.	TRBV6-4	TRBJ1-1	14	.	CASSWMFMNTEAFF	TGTGCCAGTTCATGGATGTTTATGAACACTGAAGCTTTCTTT
.	TRBV11-2	TRBJ2-6	15	.	CASSPRTDGANVLTF	TGTGCCAGCAGCCCACGGACGGACGGGGCCAACGTCCTGACTTTC
.	TRBV5-1	TRBJ1-1	14	.	CASSLGIQGTEAFF	TGCGCCAGCAGCTTGGGCATCCAGGGGACTGAAGCTTTCTTT
TRBD1	TRBV6-6	TRBJ1-5	13	.	CASSRQGREPQHF	TGTGCCAGCTCTAGACAGGGCCGGGAGCCCCAGCATTTT
TRBD1	TRBV29-1	TRBJ2-7	13	.	CSVARGMAGEQYF	TGCAGCGTTGCCAGGGGGATGGCAGGAGAGCAGTACTTC
.	TRBV5-4	TRBJ2-7	11	.	CASGTTYEQYF	TGTGCCAGCGGGACAACCTACGAGCAGTACTTC
.	TRBV7-9	TRBJ1-2	14	.	CASSLGSRSYGYTF	TGTGCCAGCAGCTTAGGTTCCCGTAGCTATGGCTACACCTTC
.	TRBV20-1	TRBJ2-5	11	.	CSALGGETQYF	TGCAGTGCACTGGGCGGGGAGACCCAGTACTTC
.	TRBV19	TRBJ1-3	12	few	CASRSGGNTIYF	TGTGCCAGTAGATCTGGCGGAAACACCATATATTTT
.	TRBV7-3	TRBJ1-1	15	.	CASSLQGTMNTEAFF	TGTGCCAGCAGCTTACAGGGCACGATGAACACTGAAGCTTTCTTT
.	TRBV4-2	TRBJ2-3	15	.	CASSQERGSTDTQYF	TGTGCCAGCAGCCAAGAGAGGGGGAGCACAGATACGCAGTATTTT
TRBD1	TRBV5-1	TRBJ1-4	15	.	CASSISGGSNEKLFF	TGCGCCAGCAGCATCTCAGGGGGGTCTAATGAAAAACTGTTTTTT
.	TRBV7-8	TRBJ1-1	13	.	CASSKGFNTEAFF	TGTGCCAGCTCGAAGGGTTTTAACACTGAAGCTTTCTTT
.	TRBV29-1	TRBJ2-1	14	once	CSVEGAAVYNEQFF	TGCAGCGTGGAGGGGGCAGCGGTCTACAATGAGCAGTTCTTC
TRBD1	TRBV25-1	TRBJ2-1	14	.	CASSESEQGDEQFF	TGTGCCAGCAGTGAATCGGAGCAGGGGGATGAGCAGTTCTTC
.	TRBV11-1	TRBJ2-7	15	.	CASSADGGGSYEQYF	TGTGCCAGCAGCGCGGATGGTGGGGGATCCTACGAGCAGTACTTC
TRBD1	TRBV19	TRBJ2-7	14	.	CASSRRDRVSEQYF	TGTGCCAGTAGTCGCCGGGACAGGGTAAGCGAGCAGTACTTC
TRBD1	TRBV10-3	TRBJ1-5	14	.	CAISRQGGNQPQHF	TGTGCCATCAGCCGACAGGGGGGCAATCAGCCCCAGCATTTT
.	TRBV19	TRBJ2-7	14	.	CASSMAAGSYEQYF	TGTGCCAGTAGTATGGCGGCAGGGTCCTACGAGCAGTACTTC
TRBD1	TRBV5-1	TRBJ1-1	17	.	CASSLAYRGTMNTEAFF	TGCGCCAGCAGCTTGGCGTACAGGGGGACCATGAACACTGAAGCTTTCTTT
.	TRBV9	TRBJ1-3	15	.	CASSVGGYSGNTIYF	TGTGCCAGCAGCGTAGGGGGGTACTCTGGAAACACCATATATTTT
.	TRBV11-3	TRBJ1-4	14	.	CASSPGSANEKLFF	TGTGCCAGCAGCCCAGGGAGCGCTAATGAAAAACTGTTTTTT
.	TRBV7-9	TRBJ2-7	13	.	CASSWGAGDEQYF	TGTGCCAGCAGCTGGGGTGCGGGCGACGAGCAGTACTTC
.	TRBV5-1	TRBJ1-2	14	.	CASSLEGSSYGYTF	TGCGCCAGCAGCTTGGAAGGATCTAGCTATGGCTACACCTTC
TRBD1	TRBV4-1	TRBJ1-5	17	.	CASSQPGTGGGEQPQHF	TGCGCCAGCAGCCAACCAGGGACAGGGGGAGGTGAACAGCCCCAGCATTTT
.	TRBV25-1	TRBJ1-5	12	.	CASSGPNQPQHF	TGTGCCAGCAGTGGTCCGAATCAGCCCCAGCATTTT
.	TRBV9	TRBJ1-1	14	.	CASSVDTGTVGAFF	TGTGCCAGCAGCGTAGATACAGGGACGGTTGGAGCTTTCTTT
.	TRBV30	TRBJ2-2	13	.	CAWDSPNTGELFF	TGTGCCTGGGACAGCCCGAACACCGGGGAGCTGTTTTTT
.	TRBV15	TRBJ2-2	15	.	CATSMGTGLTGELFF	TGTGCCACCAGCATGGGGACGGGTCTCACCGGGGAGCTGTTTTTT
.	TRBV7-9	TRBJ2-6	18	.	CASSLGTGRVSGANVLTF	TGTGCCAGCAGCTTGGGGACGGGGAGAGTCTCTGGGGCCAACGTCCTGACTTTC
.	TRBV15	TRBJ2-7	16	.	CATSSGLPGGRAEQYF	TGTGCCACCAGCAGCGGTTTGCCAGGGGGGCGGGCCGAGCAGTACTTC
.	TRBV4-2	TRBJ1-3	18	few	CASSQEYVSDSSGNTIYF	TGTGCCAGCAGCCAAGAATACGTCAGCGACAGCTCTGGAAACACCATATATTTT
.	TRBV6-4	TRBJ1-5	14	few	CASSDRGQNQPQHF	TGTGCCAGCAGTGACCGCGGACAGAATCAGCCCCAGCATTTT
TRBD1	TRBV11-3	TRBJ1-6	15	.	CASSLADRGNSPLHF	TGTGCCAGCAGCTTAGCCGACAGGGGGAATTCACCCCTCCACTTT
.	TRBV11-2	TRBJ1-1	15	.	CASSLNRLENTEAFF	TGTGCCAGCAGCTTAAATCGGTTGGAGAACACTGAAGCTTTCTTT
TRBD1	TRBV15	TRBJ1-4	17	.	CATSRGQGPISGEKLFF	TGTGCCACCAGCAGAGGACAGGGCCCCATCTCGGGTGAAAAACTGTTTTTT
.	TRBV4-1	TRBJ1-4	12	.	CASSQVREKLFF	TGCGCCAGCAGCCAAGTCCGGGAAAAACTGTTTTTT
.	TRBV11-2	TRBJ1-1	13	.	CASSNQQNTEAFF	TGTGCCAGCAGCAATCAGCAGAACACTGAAGCTTTCTTT
.	TRBV4-3	TRBJ2-3	13	.	CASSLTDQGTQYF	TGCGCCAGCAGCCTGACGGACCAAGGTACGCAGTATTTT
.	TRBV10-3	TRBJ2-1	16	.	CAISERAGSANNEQFF	TGTGCCATCAGTGAGAGGGCGGGATCGGCAAACAATGAGCAGTTCTTC
TRBD2	TRBV4-2	TRBJ2-1	17	.	CASSRLELSGGYNEQFF	TGTGCCAGCAGCCGGCTGGAACTTAGCGGGGGGTACAATGAGCAGTTCTTC
TRBD1	TRBV18	TRBJ1-5	16	.	CASSAGTGGPGQPQHF	TGTGCCAGCTCAGCCGGGACAGGGGGCCCTGGGCAGCCCCAGCATTTT
.	TRBV5-1	TRBJ1-1	14	.	CASSIQTGNTEAFF	TGCGCCAGCAGCATACAAACAGGTAACACTGAAGCTTTCTTT
.	TRBV11-2	TRBJ2-3	15	.	CASRPPGEGTDTQYF	TGTGCCAGCAGGCCCCCAGGGGAGGGAACAGATACGCAGTATTTT
TRBD2	TRBV6-1	TRBJ2-5	15	.	CASSEGGGSFETQYF	TGTGCCAGCAGTGAAGGGGGCGGGAGTTTCGAGACCCAGTACTTC
TRBD1	TRBV2	TRBJ1-6	14	few	CASRNRDSYSPLHF	TGTGCCAGCAGAAATAGGGACAGCTATTCACCCCTCCACTTT
.	TRBV30	TRBJ2-6	13	.	CAWSVGQGKILTF	TGTGCCTGGAGTGTAGGCCAGGGCAAAATCCTGACTTTC
.	TRBV11-3	TRBJ2-3	15	.	CASSLGAGSTDTQYF	TGTGCCAGCAGCTTAGGGGCAGGTAGCACAGATACGCAGTATTTT
.	TRBV7-9	TRBJ2-5	13	once	CASAREGTETQYF	TGTGCCTCTGCTCGGGAAGGGACAGAGACCCAGTACTTC
TRBD2	TRBV11-2	TRBJ2-1	15	.	CASSFGASGSNEQFF	TGTGCCAGCAGCTTTGGTGCTAGCGGGAGTAATGAGCAGTTCTTC
TRBD1	TRBV7-9	TRBJ1-2	16	.	CASSLRDRGYNYGYTF	TGTGCCAGCAGCTTGCGGGACAGGGGGTATAACTATGGCTACACCTTC
TRBD1	TRBV18	TRBJ2-5	15	.	CASSPARTGEETQYF	TGTGCCAGCTCACCGGCTAGGACAGGGGAAGAGACCCAGTACTTC
.	TRBV6-1	TRBJ1-5	15	.	CASSQQVLSNQPQHF	TGTGCCAGCAGCCAACAGGTTTTAAGCAATCAGCCCCAGCATTTT